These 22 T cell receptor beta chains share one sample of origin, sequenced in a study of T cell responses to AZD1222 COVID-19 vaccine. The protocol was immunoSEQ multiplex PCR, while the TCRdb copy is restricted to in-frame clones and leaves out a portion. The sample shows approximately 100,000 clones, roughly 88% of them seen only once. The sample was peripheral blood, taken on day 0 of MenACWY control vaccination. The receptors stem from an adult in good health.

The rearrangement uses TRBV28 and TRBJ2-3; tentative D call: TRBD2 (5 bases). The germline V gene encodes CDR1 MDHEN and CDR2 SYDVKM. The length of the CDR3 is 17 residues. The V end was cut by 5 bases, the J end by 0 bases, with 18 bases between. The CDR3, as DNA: TGTGCCAGCAGTGAGGACCGGGGTTCCTCTAGCACAGATACGCAGTATTTT. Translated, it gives CASSEDRGSSSTDTQYF.

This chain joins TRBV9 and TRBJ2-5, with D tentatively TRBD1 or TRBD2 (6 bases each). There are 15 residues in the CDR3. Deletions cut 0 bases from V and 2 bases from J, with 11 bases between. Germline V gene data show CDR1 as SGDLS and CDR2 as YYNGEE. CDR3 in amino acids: CASSVGGGRQETQYF. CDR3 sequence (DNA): TGTGCCAGCAGCGTAGGAGGGGGGAGGCAAGAGACCCAGTACTTC.

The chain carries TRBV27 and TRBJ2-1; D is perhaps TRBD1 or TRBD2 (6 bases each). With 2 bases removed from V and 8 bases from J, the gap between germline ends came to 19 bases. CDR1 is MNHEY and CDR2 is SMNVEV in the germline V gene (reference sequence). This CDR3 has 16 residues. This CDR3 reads CASSLIVKGGFYEQFF. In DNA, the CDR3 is TGTGCCAGCAGTTTAATTGTAAAGGGGGGATTTTATGAGCAGTTCTTC.

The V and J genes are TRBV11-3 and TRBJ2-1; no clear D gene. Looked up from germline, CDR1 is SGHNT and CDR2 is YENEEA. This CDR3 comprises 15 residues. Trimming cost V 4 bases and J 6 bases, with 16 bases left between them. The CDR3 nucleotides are TGTGCCAGCAGCTCGAGAGGCTACGAAGGCAATGAGCAGTTCTTC. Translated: CASSSRGYEGNEQFF. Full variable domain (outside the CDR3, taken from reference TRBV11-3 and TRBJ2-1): EAGVVQSPRYKIIEKKQPVAFWCNPISGHNTLYWYLQNLGQGPELLIRYENEEAVDDSQLPKDRFSAERLKGVDSTLKIQPAELGDSAVYLCASSSRGYEGNEQFFGPGTRLTVL.

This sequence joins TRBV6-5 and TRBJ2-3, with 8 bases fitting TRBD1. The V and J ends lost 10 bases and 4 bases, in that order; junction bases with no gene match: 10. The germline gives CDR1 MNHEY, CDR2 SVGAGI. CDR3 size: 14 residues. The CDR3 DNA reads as TGTGCCACCCACGACAGGGGAGGCGCAGATACGCAGTATTTT. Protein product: CATHDRGGADTQYF.

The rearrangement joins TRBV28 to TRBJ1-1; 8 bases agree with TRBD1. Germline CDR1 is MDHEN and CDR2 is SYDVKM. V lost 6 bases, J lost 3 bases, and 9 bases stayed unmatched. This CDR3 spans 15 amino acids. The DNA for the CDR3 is TGTGCCAGCAGGGACTCAGGGGGCGCGTACACTGAAGCTTTCTTT. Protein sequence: CASRDSGGAYTEAFF.

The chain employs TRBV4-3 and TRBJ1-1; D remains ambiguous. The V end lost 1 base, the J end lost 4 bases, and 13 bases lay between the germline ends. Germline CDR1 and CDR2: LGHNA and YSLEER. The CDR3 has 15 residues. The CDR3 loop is CASSQVLIAGTEAFF. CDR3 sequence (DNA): TGCGCCAGCAGCCAAGTGTTGATTGCAGGCACTGAAGCTTTCTTT.

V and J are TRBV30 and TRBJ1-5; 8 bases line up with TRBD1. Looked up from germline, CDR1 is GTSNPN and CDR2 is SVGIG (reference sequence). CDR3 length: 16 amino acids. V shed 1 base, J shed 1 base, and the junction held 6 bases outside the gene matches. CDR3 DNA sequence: TGTGCCTGGAGTGGACCTACAGGGGGAAGCAATCAGCCCCAGCATTTT. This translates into CAWSGPTGGSNQPQHF.

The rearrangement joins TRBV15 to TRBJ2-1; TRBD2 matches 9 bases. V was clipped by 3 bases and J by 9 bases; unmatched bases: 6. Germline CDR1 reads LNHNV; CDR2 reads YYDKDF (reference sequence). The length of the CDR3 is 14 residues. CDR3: CATSRGTSLGEQFF. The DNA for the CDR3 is TGTGCCACCAGCAGGGGGACTAGCTTGGGTGAGCAGTTCTTC.

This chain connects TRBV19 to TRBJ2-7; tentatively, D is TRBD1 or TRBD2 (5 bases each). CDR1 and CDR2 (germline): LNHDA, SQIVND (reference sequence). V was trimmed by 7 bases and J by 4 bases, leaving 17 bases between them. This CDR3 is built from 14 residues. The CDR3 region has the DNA TGTGCCAGTACTCCGGGACGGGCAGATTACGAGCAGTACTTC. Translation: CASTPGRADYEQYF.

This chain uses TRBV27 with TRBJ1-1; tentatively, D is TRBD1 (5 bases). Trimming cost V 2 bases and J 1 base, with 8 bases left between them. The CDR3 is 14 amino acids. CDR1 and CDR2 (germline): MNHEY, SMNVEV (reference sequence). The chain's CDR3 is CASSLQGGNTEAFF. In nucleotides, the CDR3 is TGTGCCAGCAGTTTACAGGGAGGGAACACTGAAGCTTTCTTT.

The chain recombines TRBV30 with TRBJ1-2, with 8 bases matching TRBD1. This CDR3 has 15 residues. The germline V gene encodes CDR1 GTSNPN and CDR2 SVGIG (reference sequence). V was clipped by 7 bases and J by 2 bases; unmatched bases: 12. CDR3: CAFTDRVSLNYGYTF. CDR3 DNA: TGTGCCTTCACGGACAGGGTCTCCCTAAACTATGGCTACACCTTC.

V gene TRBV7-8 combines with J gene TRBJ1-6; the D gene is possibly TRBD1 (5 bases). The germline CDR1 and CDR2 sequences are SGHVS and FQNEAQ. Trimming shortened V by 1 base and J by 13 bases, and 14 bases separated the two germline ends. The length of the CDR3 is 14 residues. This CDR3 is CASSLEGRGDPLHF. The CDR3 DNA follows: TGTGCCAGCAGCTTAGAGGGGAGAGGAGATCCCCTCCACTTT. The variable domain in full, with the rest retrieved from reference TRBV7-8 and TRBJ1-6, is GAGVSQSPRYKVAKRGQDVALRCDPISGHVSLFWYQQALGQGPEFLTYFQNEAQLDKSGLPSDRFFAERPEGSVSTLKIQRTQQEDSAVYLCASSLEGRGDPLHFGNGTRLTVT.

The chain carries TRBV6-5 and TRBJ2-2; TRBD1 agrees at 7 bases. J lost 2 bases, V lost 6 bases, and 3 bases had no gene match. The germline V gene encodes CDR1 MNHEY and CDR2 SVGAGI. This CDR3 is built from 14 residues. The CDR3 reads CASRRQGNTGELFF. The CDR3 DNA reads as TGTGCCAGCAGGAGACAGGGAAACACCGGGGAGCTGTTTTTT.

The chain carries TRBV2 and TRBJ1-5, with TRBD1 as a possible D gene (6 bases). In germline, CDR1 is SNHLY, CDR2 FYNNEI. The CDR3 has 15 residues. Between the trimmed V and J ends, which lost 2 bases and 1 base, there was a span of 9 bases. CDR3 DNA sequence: TGTGCCAGCAGTGAATTAGGGGGAAGCAATCAGCCCCAGCATTTT. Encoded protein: CASSELGGSNQPQHF.

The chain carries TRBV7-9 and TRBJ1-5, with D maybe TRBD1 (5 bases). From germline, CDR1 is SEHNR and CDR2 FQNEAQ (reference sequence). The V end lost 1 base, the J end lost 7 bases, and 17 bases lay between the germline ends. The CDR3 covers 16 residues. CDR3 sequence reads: CASSLGSGGGNQPQHF. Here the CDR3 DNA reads TGTGCCAGCAGCTTAGGTTCGGGTGGGGGGAACCAGCCCCAGCATTTT.

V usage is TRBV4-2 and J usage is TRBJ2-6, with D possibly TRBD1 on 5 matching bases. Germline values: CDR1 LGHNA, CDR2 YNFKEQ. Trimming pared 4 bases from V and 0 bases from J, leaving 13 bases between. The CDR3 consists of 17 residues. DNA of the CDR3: TGTGCCAGCAGCCCCCGGACATCGGACTCTGGGGCCAACGTCCTGACTTTC. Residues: CASSPRTSDSGANVLTF.

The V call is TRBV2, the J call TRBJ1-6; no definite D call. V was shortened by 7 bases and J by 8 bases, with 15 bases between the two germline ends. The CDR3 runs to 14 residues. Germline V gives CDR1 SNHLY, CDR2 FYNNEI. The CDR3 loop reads CASTLEGWDSPLHF. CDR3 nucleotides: TGTGCCAGCACCCTTGAGGGTTGGGATTCACCCCTCCACTTT.

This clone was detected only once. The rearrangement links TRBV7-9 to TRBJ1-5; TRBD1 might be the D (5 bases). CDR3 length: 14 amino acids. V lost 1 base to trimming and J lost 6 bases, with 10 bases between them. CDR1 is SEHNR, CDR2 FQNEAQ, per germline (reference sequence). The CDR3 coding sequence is TGTGCCAGCAGCTTAGGGGGGGGTGGTCAGCCCCAGCATTTT. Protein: CASSLGGGGQPQHF.

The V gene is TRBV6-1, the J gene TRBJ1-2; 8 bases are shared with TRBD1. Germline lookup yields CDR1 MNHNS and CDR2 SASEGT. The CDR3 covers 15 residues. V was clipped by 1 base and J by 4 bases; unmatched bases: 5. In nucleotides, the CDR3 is TGTGCCAGCAGTGAAGGAGCGACAGGGGCCTATGGCTACACCTTC. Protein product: CASSEGATGAYGYTF.

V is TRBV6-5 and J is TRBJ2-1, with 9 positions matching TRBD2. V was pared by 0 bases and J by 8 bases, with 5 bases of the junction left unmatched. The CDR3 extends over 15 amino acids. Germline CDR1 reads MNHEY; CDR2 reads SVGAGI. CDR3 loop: CASSYSRGGRDEQFF. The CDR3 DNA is TGTGCCAGCAGTTACTCGCGGGGGGGCCGCGATGAGCAGTTCTTC.

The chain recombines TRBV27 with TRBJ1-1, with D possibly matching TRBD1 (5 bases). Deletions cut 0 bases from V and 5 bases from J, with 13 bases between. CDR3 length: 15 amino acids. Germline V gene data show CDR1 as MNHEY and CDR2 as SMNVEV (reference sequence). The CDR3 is CASSLSETGGTEAFF. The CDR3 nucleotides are TGTGCCAGCAGTTTATCGGAGACGGGGGGAACTGAAGCTTTCTTT.